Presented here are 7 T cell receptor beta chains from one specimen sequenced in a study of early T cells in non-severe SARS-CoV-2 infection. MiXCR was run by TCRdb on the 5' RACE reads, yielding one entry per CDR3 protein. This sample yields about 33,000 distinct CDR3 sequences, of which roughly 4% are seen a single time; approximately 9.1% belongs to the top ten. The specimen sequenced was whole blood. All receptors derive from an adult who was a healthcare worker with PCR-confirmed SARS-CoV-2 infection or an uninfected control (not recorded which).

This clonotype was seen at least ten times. CDR3 sequence (DNA): TGTGCCAGCAGGGACTACGGGGGGGGACGCTTCGGGAACACTGAAGCTTTCTTT. Its protein product is CASRDYGGGRFGNTEAFF. The V gene is TRBV6-6, the J gene TRBJ1-1; maybe TRBD1 (5 bases). Deletions cut 6 bases from V and 1 base from J, with 24 bases between. The CDR3 sequence is 18 residues long. From germline, CDR1 is MNHNY and CDR2 SVGAGI (reference sequence).

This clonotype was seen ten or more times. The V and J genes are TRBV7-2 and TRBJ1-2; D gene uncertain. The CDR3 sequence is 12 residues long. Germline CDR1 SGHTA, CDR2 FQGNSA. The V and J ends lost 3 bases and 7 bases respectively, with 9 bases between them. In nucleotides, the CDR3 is TGTGCCAGCAGCTTTCCGTCCGGTGGCTACACCTTC. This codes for CASSFPSGGYTF.

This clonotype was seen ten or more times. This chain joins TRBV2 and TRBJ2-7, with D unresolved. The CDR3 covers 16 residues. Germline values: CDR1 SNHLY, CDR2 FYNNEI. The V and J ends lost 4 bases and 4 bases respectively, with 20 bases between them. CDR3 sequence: CASSAPGPTHPYEQYV. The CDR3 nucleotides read TGTGCCAGCAGTGCGCCTGGGCCGACTCACCCTTACGAGCAGTACGTC.

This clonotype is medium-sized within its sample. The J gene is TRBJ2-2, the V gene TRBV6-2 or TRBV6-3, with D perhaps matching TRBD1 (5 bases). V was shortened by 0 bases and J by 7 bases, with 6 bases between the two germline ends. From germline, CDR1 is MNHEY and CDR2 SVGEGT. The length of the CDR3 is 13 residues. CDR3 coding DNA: TGTGCCAGCAGTTACTCCGACAGCGGGGAGCTGTTTTTT. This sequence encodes CASSYSDSGELFF.

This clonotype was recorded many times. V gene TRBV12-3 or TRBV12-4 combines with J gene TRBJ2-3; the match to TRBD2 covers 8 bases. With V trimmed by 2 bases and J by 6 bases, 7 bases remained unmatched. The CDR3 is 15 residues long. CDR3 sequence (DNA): TGTGCCAGCAGTTTACTTAGCGGGACTATGGATACGCAGTATTTT. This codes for CASSLLSGTMDTQYF.

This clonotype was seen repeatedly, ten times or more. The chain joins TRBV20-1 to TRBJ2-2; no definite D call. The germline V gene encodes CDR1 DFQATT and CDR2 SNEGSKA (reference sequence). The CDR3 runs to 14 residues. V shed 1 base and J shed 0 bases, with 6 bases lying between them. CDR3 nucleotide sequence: TGCAGTGCTAGAGCGGGCCCGAACACCGGGGAGCTGTTTTTT. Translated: CSARAGPNTGELFF.

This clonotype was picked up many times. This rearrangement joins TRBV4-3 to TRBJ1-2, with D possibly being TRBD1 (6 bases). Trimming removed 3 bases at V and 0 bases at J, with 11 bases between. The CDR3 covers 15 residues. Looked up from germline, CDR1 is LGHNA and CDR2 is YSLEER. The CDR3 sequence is CASSHATGTNYGYTF. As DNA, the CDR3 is TGCGCCAGCAGCCACGCAACAGGGACTAACTATGGCTACACCTTC.